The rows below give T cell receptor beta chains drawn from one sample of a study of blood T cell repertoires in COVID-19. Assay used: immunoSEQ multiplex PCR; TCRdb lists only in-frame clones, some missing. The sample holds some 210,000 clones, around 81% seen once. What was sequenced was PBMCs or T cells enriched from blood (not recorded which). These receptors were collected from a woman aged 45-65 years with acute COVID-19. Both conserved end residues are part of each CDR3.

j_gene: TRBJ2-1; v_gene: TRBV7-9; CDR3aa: CASSLAVTGYNEQFF
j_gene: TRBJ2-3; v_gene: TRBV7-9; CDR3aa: CASSPRTGGSLADTQYF
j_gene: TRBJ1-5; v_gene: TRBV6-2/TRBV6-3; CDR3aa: CASSYSSRGGSNQPQHF
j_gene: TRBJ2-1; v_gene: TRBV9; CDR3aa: CASSVQRLANNEQFF
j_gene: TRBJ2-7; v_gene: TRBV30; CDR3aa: CAWTGSGNEQYF
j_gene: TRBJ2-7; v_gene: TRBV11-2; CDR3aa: CASSTLGSRYEQYF
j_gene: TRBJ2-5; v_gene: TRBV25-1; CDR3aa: CASSEIAPGQETQYF
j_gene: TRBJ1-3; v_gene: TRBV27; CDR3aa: CASRPWAAGNTIYF
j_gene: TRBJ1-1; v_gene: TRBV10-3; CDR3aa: CAISAQGANTEAFF
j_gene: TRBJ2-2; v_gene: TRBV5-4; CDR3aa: CASSLPPGNTGELFF
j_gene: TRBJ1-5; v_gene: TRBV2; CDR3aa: CASSDVLYSNQPQHF
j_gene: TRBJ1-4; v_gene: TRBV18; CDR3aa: CASSPPNRFGLANEKLFF
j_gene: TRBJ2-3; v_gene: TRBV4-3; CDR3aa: CASSQGTRWASTDTQYF
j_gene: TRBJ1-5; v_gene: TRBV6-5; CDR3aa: CASSSHSLGGNQPQHF
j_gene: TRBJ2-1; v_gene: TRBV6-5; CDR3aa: CASSKQGASIDEQFF
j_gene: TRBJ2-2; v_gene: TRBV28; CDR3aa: CASSQTSGRIIGELFF
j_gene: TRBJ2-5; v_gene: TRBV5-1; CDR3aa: CASSFQQGALETQYF
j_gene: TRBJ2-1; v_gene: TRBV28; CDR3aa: CASSPFSGGRTEQFF
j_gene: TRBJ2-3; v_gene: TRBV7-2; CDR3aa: CASSYYWASSGDTQYF
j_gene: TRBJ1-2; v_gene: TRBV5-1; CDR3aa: CASSLVGDYGYTF
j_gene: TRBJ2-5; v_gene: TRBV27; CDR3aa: CASRDSRGSRETQYF
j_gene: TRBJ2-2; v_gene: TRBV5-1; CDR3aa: CASSARTGTNTGELFF
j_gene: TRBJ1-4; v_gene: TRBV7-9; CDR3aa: CASSLGVQGANEKLFF
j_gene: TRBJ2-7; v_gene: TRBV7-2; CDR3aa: CASSLSPSSYEQYF
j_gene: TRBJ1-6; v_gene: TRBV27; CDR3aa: CASSLLQGGNSPLHF
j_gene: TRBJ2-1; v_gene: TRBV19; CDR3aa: CASSIGTSGGYNEQFF
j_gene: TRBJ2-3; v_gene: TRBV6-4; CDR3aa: CASSGGLSTDTQYF
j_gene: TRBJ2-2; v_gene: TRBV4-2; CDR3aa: CASSQALAGSVTGELFF
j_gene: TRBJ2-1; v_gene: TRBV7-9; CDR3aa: CASSLPWRLAGSYNEQFF
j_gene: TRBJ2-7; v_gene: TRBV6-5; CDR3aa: CASSLMTGGSEQYF
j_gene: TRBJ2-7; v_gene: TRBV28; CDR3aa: CASSPGTGFYEQYF
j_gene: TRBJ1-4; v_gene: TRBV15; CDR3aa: CATSRALEGGKLFF
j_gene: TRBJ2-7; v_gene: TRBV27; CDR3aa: CASSFSSAYEQYF
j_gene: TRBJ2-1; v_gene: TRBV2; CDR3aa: CASSQDRGNEQFF
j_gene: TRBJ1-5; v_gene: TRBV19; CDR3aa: CASSIGTGNQPQHF
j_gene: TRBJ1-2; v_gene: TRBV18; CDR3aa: CASSSYLAGHQINYGYTF
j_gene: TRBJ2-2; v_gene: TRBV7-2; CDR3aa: CASSLDRLNTGELFF
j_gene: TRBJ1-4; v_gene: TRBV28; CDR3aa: CASSTLDRDDEKLFF
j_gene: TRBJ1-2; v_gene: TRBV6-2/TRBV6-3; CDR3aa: CASSGHLGGYGYTF
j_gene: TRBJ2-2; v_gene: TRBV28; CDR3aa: CASNTRRGQVTGELFF
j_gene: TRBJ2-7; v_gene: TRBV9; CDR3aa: CASSPPPPQNLYEQYF
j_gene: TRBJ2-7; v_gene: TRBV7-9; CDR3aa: CASSPGTVTYEQYF
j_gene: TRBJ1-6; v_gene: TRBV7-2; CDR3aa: CASSLAVLAGRSGSPLHF
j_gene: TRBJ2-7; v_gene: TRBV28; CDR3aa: CASSFSGGVSYEQYF
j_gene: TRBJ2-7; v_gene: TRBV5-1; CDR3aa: CASSRGSTADGPYEQYF
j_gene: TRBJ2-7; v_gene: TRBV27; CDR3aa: CASSSSGYEQYF
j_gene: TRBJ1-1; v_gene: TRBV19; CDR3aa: CAAGRGVQGDTEAFF
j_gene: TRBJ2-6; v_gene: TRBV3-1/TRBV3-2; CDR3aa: CASSQQLGGVFSGANVLTF
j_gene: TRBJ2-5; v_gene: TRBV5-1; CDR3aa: CASSFLSGVFQETQYF
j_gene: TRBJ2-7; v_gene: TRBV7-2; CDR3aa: CASSLGLAGREQYF